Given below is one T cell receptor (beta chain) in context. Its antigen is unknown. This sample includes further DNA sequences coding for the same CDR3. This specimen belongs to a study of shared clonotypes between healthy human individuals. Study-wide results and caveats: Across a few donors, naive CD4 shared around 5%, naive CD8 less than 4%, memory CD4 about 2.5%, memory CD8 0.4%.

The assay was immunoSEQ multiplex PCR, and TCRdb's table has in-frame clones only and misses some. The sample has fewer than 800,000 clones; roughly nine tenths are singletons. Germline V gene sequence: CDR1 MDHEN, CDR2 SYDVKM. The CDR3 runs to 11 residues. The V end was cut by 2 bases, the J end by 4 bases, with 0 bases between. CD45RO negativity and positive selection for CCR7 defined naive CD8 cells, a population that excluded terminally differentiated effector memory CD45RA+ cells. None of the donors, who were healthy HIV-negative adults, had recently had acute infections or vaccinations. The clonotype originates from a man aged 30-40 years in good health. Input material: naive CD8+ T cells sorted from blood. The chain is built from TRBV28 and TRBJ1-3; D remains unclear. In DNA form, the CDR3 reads TGTGCCAGCAGTTTAGGAAACACCATATATTTT. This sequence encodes CASSLGNTIYF.